The 20 T cell receptor beta chains presented below share a single source sample, sequenced in a study of T cell responses to AZD1222 COVID-19 vaccine. Repertoires were generated with immunoSEQ multiplex PCR, while TCRdb's copy carries only in-frame clones and drops some. The table includes about 150,000 clones, around 88% detected once. The specimen was peripheral blood, collected on day 0 of MenACWY control vaccination. Receptors originate from an adult in good health.

The chain is built from TRBV7-8 and TRBJ2-7, with TRBD2 matching 8 bases. The length of the CDR3 is 16 residues. Germline trimming cut 4 bases from V and 0 bases from J; bases unmatched to any gene: 8. Germline CDR1 reads SGHVS; CDR2 reads FQNEAQ. The CDR3, as DNA: TGTGCCAGCAGCTCACCGGGGGGGGTACACTCCTACGAGCAGTACTTC. As protein: CASSSPGGVHSYEQYF.

This chain links TRBV19 with TRBJ1-6; D possibly corresponds to TRBD1 (5 bases). The CDR3 has 14 amino acids. CDR1 LNHDA and CDR2 SQIVND come from the germline V gene (reference sequence). Trimming pared 8 bases from V and 4 bases from J, leaving 12 bases between. CDR3 nucleotide sequence: TGTGCCAGTGGGCCCGGGGCGTATAATTCACCCCTCCACTTT. Translation gives CASGPGAYNSPLHF.

The V call is TRBV19, the J call TRBJ1-6; no definite D call. CDR1 is LNHDA and CDR2 is SQIVND in the germline V gene (reference sequence). The CDR3 length is 14 residues. V was trimmed by 1 base and J by 13 bases, leaving 14 bases between them. The CDR3 DNA sequence: TGTGCCAGTAGTATAGCTGGAGACCGATTTCCCCTCCACTTT. Residues: CASSIAGDRFPLHF. Based on the CDR3 plus reference TRBV19 and TRBJ1-6, the full variable domain is DGGITQSPKYLFRKEGQNVTLSCEQNLNHDAMYWYRQDPGQGLRLIYYSQIVNDFQKGDIAEGYSVSREKKESFPLTVTSAQKNPTAFYLCASSIAGDRFPLHFGNGTRLTVT.

The chain couples TRBV6-6 to TRBJ1-1; weak D call: TRBD1 (5 bases). The germline V gene encodes CDR1 MNHNY and CDR2 SVGAGI (reference sequence). The CDR3 loop spans 16 amino acids. V gave up 6 bases and J gave up 5 bases, with 22 bases separating them. CDR3: CASSSNKGGAVTEAFF. In DNA form, the CDR3 reads TGTGCCAGCAGCTCCAATAAGGGAGGGGCAGTGACTGAAGCTTTCTTT.

This chain uses TRBV28 with TRBJ1-6; 8 nucleotides align to TRBD1. From germline, CDR1 is MDHEN and CDR2 SYDVKM. This CDR3 spans 17 amino acids. J gave up 6 bases and V 2 bases, and 9 bases lay outside the gene matches. The DNA for the CDR3 is TGTGCCAGCAGTTTACAGGGGACAGGCGGCGGTAATTCACCCCTCCACTTT. Translated: CASSLQGTGGGNSPLHF. The variable domain in full, with the rest retrieved from reference TRBV28 and TRBJ1-6, is DVKVTQSSRYLVKRTGEKVFLECVQDMDHENMFWYRQDPGLGLRLIYFSYDVKMKEKGDIPEGYSVSREKKERFSLILESASTNQTSMYLCASSLQGTGGGNSPLHFGNGTRLTVT.

This chain connects TRBV7-9 to TRBJ2-2, with D possibly matching TRBD1 (6 bases). Deletions cut 3 bases from V and 4 bases from J, with 12 bases between. Per germline, CDR1 SEHNR and CDR2 FQNEAQ (reference sequence). CDR3 length: 15 amino acids. CDR3 nucleotides: TGTGCCAGCAGCTTTTACCGGGACACCACCGGGGAGCTGTTTTTT. Translation gives CASSFYRDTTGELFF.

The chain has TRBV7-9 and TRBJ2-1, with 9 bases matching TRBD1. The CDR3 covers 13 residues. Germline CDR1 SEHNR, CDR2 FQNEAQ (reference sequence). The V gene end was trimmed by 3 bases and the J gene end by 15 bases; junction bases not matched to a gene: 9. CDR3 sequence: CASSLDGTGYTFF. The CDR3 nucleotides are TGTGCCAGCAGCTTGGATGGGACAGGGTATACGTTCTTC.

The V and J genes are TRBV3-1 (or the pseudogene TRBV3-2) and TRBJ2-5; perhaps TRBD1 as D (5 bases). The germline V gene encodes CDR1 LGHDT and CDR2 YNNKEL (reference sequence). Between the trimmed V and J ends, which lost 4 bases and 0 bases, there was a span of 12 bases. The CDR3 runs 15 residues. The CDR3 nucleotides read TGTGCCAGCAGCCCCCCCGGACAATACCAAGAGACCCAGTACTTC. It is translated as CASSPPGQYQETQYF.

The V call is TRBV7-9, the J call TRBJ1-2; the D gene is possibly TRBD1 (6 bases). The V gene lost 5 bases and the J gene lost 4 bases, with 11 bases spanning the gap. Germline V gene lookup returns CDR1 SEHNR and CDR2 FQNEAQ (reference sequence). CDR3 length: 13 residues. CDR3 region: CASSMDSFYGYTF. Written as DNA, the CDR3 is TGTGCCAGCAGCATGGACAGCTTCTATGGCTACACCTTC.

This sequence joins TRBV7-9 and TRBJ2-4; 9 bases are shared with TRBD1. Trimming at V came to 5 bases and at J to 6 bases, leaving 5 bases not matched to a gene. CDR1 is SEHNR and CDR2 is FQNEAQ in the germline V gene (reference sequence). The CDR3 has 14 residues. The CDR3 region is CASSRPGQGNIQYF. CDR3 coding DNA: TGTGCCAGCAGCCGACCGGGACAGGGAAACATTCAGTACTTC. The entire variable domain, with the rest obtained from reference TRBV7-9 and TRBJ2-4, is as follows: DTGVSQNPRHKITKRGQNVTFRCDPISEHNRLYWYRQTLGQGPEFLTYFQNEAQLEKSRLLSDRFSAERPKGSFSTLEIQRTEQGDSAMYLCASSRPGQGNIQYFGAGTRLSVL.

The CDR3 region has the DNA TGTGCCAGCAGTGAGTCGACAGGGCTTAAGCAACAGCCCCAGCATTTT. It is translated as CASSESTGLKQQPQHF. The V and J genes are TRBV25-1 and TRBJ1-5; 7 nucleotides match TRBD1. The CDR3 is made up of 16 amino acids. V gave up 3 bases and J gave up 7 bases; unmatched junction bases: 12. Germline assignment: CDR1 MGHDK and CDR2 SYGVNS. The variable domain in full, completed from reference TRBV25-1 and TRBJ1-5, reads EADIYQTPRYLVIGTGKKITLECSQTMGHDKMYWYQQDPGMELHLIHYSYGVNSTEKGDLSSESTVSRIRTEHFPLTLESARPSHTSQYLCASSESTGLKQQPQHFGDGTRLSIL.

This clone was counted only a few times. The rearrangement joins TRBV19 to TRBJ1-4, with a weak D call TRBD1 (5 bases). V shed 5 bases and J shed 10 bases, with 14 bases lying between them. The CDR3 is 13 residues long. Germline CDR1 and CDR2: LNHDA and SQIVND (reference sequence). CDR3 DNA sequence: TGTGCCAGTAGTGTTACCCGGGACGTAAAACTGTTTTTT. This codes for CASSVTRDVKLFF.

Remarks on this clone: A read error may account for a junction end that differs from germline. The gene calls are TRBV23-1 and TRBJ1-2, with D uncertain. TRBV23-1 carries the ORF label, with uncertain function. CDR3 length: 12 amino acids. Here the CDR3 DNA reads TGCGCCAGCAGCCAATACACCTATGGCTACACCTTC. Translating gives CASSQYTYGYTF.

The chain uses TRBV10-3 and TRBJ1-3, with unresolved D. V dropped 3 bases and J dropped 2 bases, with 8 bases sitting between them. The germline gives CDR1 ENHRY, CDR2 SYGVKD. This CDR3 is built from 14 residues. The CDR3 DNA sequence: TGTGCCATCAGTGAAGCTGCAGCTGGAAACACCATATATTTT. This gives the protein CAISEAAAGNTIYF.

This rearrangement joins TRBV28 to TRBJ2-3; TRBD1 aligns across 9 bases. This CDR3 comprises 17 residues. V was clipped by 2 bases and J by 4 bases; unmatched bases: 10. Germline values: CDR1 MDHEN, CDR2 SYDVKM. CDR3: CASSLIWNRGQADTQYF. The DNA of the CDR3 is TGTGCCAGCAGTTTAATTTGGAACAGGGGGCAGGCAGATACGCAGTATTTT.

This chain connects TRBV29-1 to TRBJ1-2, with D possibly TRBD1 on 5 matching bases. The V end lost 5 bases, the J end lost 8 bases, and 18 bases lay between the germline ends. Germline V lookup: CDR1 SQVTM, CDR2 ANQGSEA. This CDR3 is built from 13 residues. The CDR3 loop reads CSVPQGEIGGYTF. CDR3 nucleotides: TGCAGCGTTCCCCAGGGTGAAATAGGAGGCTACACCTTC.

J is TRBJ1-5 and V is TRBV4-2; tentative D call: TRBD1 (5 bases). V was cut by 4 bases and J by 1 base, with 11 bases left in between. The CDR3 loop spans 15 amino acids. The germline V gene encodes CDR1 LGHNA and CDR2 YNFKEQ. CDR3 nucleotide sequence: TGTGCCAGCAGCCCGGGCGGGGGGAGCAATCAGCCCCAGCATTTT. It encodes CASSPGGGSNQPQHF.

The rearrangement links TRBV7-2 to TRBJ2-1; D is possibly TRBD2 (7 bases). Per germline, CDR1 SGHTA and CDR2 FQGNSA. The ends were cut back, 1 base at V and 6 bases at J, with 19 bases in the middle. The CDR3 consists of 17 residues. The CDR3 protein is CASSLVWRGQGLNEQFF. As DNA, the CDR3 is TGTGCCAGCAGCTTAGTATGGCGGGGGCAGGGGCTCAATGAGCAGTTCTTC.

V gene TRBV5-1 combines with J gene TRBJ1-1; the match to TRBD1 covers 9 bases. J was trimmed by 3 bases and V by 1 base; bases with no gene match: 4. This CDR3 spans 15 amino acids. Germline CDR1 reads SGHRS; CDR2 reads YFSETQ. The CDR3 reads CASSLQRTGDTEAFF. The CDR3 region has the DNA TGCGCCAGCAGCTTGCAGCGGACAGGGGACACTGAAGCTTTCTTT.

V is TRBV27 and J is TRBJ1-1, with D unresolved. V lost 5 bases, J lost 0 bases, and 7 bases lay in between. The V gene's germline CDR1 is MNHEY and CDR2 SMNVEV (reference sequence). The CDR3 has 13 amino acids. Here the CDR3 DNA reads TGTGCCAGCAGTATAATTATGAACACTGAAGCTTTCTTT. Protein: CASSIIMNTEAFF.